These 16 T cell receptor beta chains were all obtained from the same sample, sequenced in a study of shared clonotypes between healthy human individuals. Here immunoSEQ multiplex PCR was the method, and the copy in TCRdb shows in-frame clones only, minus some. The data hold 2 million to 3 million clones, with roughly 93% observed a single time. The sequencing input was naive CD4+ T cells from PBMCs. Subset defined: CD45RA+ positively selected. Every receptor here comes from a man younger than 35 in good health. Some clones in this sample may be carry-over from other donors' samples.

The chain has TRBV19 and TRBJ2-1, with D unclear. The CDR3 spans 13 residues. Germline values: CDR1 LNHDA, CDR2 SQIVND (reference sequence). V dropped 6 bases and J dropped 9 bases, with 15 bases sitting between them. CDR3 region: CASSPGPLGEQFF. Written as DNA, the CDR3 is TGTGCCAGTAGCCCCGGACCCCTCGGTGAGCAGTTCTTC.

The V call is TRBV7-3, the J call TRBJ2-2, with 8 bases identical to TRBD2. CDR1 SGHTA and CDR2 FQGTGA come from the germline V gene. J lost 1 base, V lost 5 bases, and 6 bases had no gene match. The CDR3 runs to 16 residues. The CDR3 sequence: CASSPTSGRNTGELFF. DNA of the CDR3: TGTGCCAGCAGCCCAACTAGCGGAAGGAACACCGGGGAGCTGTTTTTT.

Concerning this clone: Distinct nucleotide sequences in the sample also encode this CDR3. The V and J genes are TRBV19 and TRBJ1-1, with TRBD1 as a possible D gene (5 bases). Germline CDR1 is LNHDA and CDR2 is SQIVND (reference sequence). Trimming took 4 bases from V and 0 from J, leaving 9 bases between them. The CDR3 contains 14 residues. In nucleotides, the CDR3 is TGTGCCAGTAGTACGGGACGGTTGAACACTGAAGCTTTCTTT. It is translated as CASSTGRLNTEAFF.

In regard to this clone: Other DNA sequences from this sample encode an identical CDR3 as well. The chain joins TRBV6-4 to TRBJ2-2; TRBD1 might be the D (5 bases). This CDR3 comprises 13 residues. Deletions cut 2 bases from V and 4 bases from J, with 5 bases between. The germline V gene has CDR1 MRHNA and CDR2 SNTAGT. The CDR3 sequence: CASSDRGTGELFF. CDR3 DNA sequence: TGTGCCAGCAGTGACAGGGGCACCGGGGAGCTGTTTTTT.

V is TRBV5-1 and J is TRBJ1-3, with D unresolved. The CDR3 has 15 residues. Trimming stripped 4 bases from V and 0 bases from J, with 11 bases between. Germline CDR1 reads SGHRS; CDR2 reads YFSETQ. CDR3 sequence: CASSPGWSSGNTIYF. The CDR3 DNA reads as TGCGCCAGCAGCCCCGGGTGGAGCTCTGGAAACACCATATATTTT.

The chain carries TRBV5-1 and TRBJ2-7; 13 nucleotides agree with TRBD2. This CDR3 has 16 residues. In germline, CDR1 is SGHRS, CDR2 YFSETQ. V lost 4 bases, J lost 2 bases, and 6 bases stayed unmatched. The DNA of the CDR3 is TGCGCCAGCAGCGGGACTAGCGGGACCATTGCCTACGAGCAGTACTTC. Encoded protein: CASSGTSGTIAYEQYF.

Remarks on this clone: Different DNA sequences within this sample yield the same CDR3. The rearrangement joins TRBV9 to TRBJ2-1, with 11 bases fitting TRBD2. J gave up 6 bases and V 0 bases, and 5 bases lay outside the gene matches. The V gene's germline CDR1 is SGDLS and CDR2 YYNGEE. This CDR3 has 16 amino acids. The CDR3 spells CASSVAALAGGNEQFF. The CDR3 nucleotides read TGTGCCAGCAGCGTAGCTGCGCTAGCGGGAGGCAATGAGCAGTTCTTC.

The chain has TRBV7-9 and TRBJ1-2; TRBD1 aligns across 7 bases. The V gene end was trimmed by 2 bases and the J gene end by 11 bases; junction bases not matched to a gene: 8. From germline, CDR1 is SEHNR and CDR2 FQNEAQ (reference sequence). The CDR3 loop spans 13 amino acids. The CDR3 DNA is TGTGCCAGCAGCTTATCACAGGGGATTGGGTACACCTTC. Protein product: CASSLSQGIGYTF.

This chain's CDR3 is CASRSSREVHEQYF. The CDR3 DNA reads as TGTGCCAGCCGATCCTCGCGGGAGGTGCACGAGCAGTACTTC. The V call is TRBV28, the J call TRBJ2-7; TRBD2 aligns across 8 bases. Germline CDR1 reads MDHEN; CDR2 reads SYDVKM. The CDR3 has 14 amino acids. V lost 8 bases to trimming and J lost 5 bases; unmatched junction nucleotides: 11.

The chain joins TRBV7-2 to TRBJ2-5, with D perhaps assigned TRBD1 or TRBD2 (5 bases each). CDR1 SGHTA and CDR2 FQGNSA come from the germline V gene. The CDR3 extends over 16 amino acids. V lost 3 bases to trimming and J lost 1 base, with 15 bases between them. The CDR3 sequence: CASSFNRPGPQETQYF. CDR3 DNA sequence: TGTGCCAGCAGCTTTAACCGGCCGGGGCCCCAAGAGACCCAGTACTTC.

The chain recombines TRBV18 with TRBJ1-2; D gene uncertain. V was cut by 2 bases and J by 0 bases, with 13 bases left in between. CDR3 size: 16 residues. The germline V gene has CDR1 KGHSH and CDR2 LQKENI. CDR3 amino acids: CASSPILAGANYGYTF. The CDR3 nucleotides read TGTGCCAGCTCACCAATTTTGGCGGGAGCTAACTATGGCTACACCTTC.

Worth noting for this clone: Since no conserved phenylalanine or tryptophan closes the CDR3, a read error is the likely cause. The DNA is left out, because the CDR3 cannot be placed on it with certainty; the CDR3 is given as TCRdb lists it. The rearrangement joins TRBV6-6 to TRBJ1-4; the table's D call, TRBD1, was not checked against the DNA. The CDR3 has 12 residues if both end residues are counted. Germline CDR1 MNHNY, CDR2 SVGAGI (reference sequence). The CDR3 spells CASSDGQGPVFS.

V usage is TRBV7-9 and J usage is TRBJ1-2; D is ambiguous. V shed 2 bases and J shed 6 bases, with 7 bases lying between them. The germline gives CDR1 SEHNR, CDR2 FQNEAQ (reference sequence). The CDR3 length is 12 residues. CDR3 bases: TGTGCCAGCAGCTTAACCAGACATGGCTACACCTTC. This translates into CASSLTRHGYTF.

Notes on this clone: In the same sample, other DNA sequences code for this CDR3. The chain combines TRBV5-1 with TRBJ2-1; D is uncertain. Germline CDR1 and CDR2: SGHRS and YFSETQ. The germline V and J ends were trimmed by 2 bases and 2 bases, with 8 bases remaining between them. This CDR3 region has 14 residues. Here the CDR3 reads CASSLTVTYNEQFF. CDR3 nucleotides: TGCGCCAGCAGCTTAACAGTGACCTACAATGAGCAGTTCTTC.

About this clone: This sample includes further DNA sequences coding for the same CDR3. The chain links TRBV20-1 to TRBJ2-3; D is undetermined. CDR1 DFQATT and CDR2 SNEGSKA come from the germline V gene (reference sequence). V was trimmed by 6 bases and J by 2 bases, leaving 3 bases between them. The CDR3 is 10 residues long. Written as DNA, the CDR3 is TGCAGTGCCAACACAGATACGCAGTATTTT. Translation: CSANTDTQYF.

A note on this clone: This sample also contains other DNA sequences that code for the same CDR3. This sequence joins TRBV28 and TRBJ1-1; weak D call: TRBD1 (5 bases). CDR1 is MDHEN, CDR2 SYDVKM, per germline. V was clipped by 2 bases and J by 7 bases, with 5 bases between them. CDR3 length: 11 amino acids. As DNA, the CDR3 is TGTGCCAGCAGTTTAAGGGGTGAAGCTTTCTTT. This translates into CASSLRGEAFF.